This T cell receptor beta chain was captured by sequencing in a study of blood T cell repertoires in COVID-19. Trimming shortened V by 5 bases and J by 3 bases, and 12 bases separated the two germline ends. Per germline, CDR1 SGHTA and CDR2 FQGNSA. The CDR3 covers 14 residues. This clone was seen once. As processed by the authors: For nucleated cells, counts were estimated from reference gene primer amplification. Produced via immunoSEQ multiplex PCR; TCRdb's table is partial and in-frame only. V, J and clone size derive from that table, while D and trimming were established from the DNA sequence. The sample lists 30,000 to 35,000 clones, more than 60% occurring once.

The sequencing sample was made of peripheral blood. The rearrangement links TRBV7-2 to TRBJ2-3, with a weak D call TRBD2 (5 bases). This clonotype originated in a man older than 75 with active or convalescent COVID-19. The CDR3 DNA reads TGTGCCAGCAGCCCTGGACTGTTTACAGATACGCAGTATTTT. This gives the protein CASSPGLFTDTQYF.